This TCR delta chain was captured in a study of γδ T cells in repeated Plasmodium falciparum infection. This clone occurred many times. The junction had 8 bases not matched to a gene; V was cut back by 5 bases and J by 0 bases. This CDR3 has 17 residues. CDR1 and CDR2 from the germline V gene are TSWWSYY and QGS. TCRdb re-called the multiplex PCR reads using CATT. The sample lists tens of thousands of delta-chain clones, 1.6% occurring once. Flow sorting of PBMC yielded separate Vgamma9/Vdelta2+ and Vdelta2-negative gammadelta T cell populations for bulk repertoire analysis. The origin of this receptor is a pool of human donors (malaria-infected and uninfected, not separated). The source material was gamma-delta T cells from blood. The V call is TRDV1, the J call TRDJ1; 11 bases fit TRDD3. DNA of the CDR3: TGTGCTCTTGGGTTATCTGGGGGATACTGGTACACCGATAAACTCATCTTT. Translated: CALGLSGGYWYTDKLIF.